These T cell receptor beta chains were read from a single sample in a study of cytomegalovirus exposure and HLA in healthy donors. Using immunoSEQ multiplex PCR, the repertoire was profiled, and TCRdb retains in-frame clones only, with some absent. The table shows some 270,000 clones, with approximately 80% occurring only once. Input material: PBMCs. Source of these receptors: a girl aged 2-15 years in good health and CMV-seronegative. The CDR3 runs from the conserved cysteine through the conserved F or W. A D gene is named only where the DNA matches it firmly.

V	D	CDR3
TRBV5-6	-	CASSSDYYGANVLTF
TRBV6-4	-	CASSDGVRSSYNEQFF
TRBV29-1	-	CSVEVSGWGNTEAFF
TRBV9	TRBD1	CASSVGGQGWYEQYF
TRBV27	-	CASSPRTDSYEQYF
TRBV27	TRBD1	CASSPRTGTANYGYTF
TRBV28	-	CASNPERRSMGYTF
TRBV18	TRBD2	CASSPRLAGSVYEQYF
TRBV7-2	-	CASSPDGGYQPQHF
TRBV5-1	TRBD2	CASNSGRANYEQYF
TRBV28	-	CASSLWVGGEAFF
TRBV4-2	-	CASSQGAQIRTDTQYF
TRBV9	-	CASSVARGREKLFF
TRBV19	TRBD1	CASSPWTGDNSPLHF
TRBV5-8	TRBD1	CASLTLNQQGTNTGELFF
TRBV29-1	TRBD2	CSVEVLAGYVVNEQFF
TRBV7-6	TRBD1	CASSITGGVYNEQFF
TRBV4-2	-	CASSQLGGKGAYEQYF
TRBV29-1	-	CSVSPYRQVPLNTEAFF
TRBV25-1	TRBD1	CASSERDSIPRSPLHF
TRBV11-2	-	CASSLGGGSNQPQHF
TRBV6-1	TRBD1	CASWVRTGNEKLFF
TRBV9	-	CASSTGGIEGDTQYF
TRBV4-2	TRBD2	CASSSGGGYEQYF
TRBV9	TRBD2	CASSGEGLAGGPGETQYF
TRBV28	-	CATRREFSYNEQFF
TRBV6-1	TRBD2	CASSWEGHYEQYF
TRBV29-1	-	CSVVVNTEAFF
TRBV7-2	-	CASSENGGQPQHF
TRBV7-3	TRBD2	CASSLGVAGEWETQYF
TRBV7-9	TRBD1	CASSSLGTGTNEKLFF
TRBV6-6	TRBD1	CATHPMTGIINQPQHF
TRBV7-9	-	CASSPGQPFGETQYF
TRBV7-3	TRBD2	CASSLRGASGVPKDTTDTQYF
TRBV27	TRBD2	CASSLTSGRINYNEQFF
TRBV29-1	TRBD1	CSATGGEHTEAFF
TRBV6-6	-	CASSSSAITYGYTF
TRBV28	TRBD1	CASTTGGLPQPQHF
TRBV27	TRBD1	CASSHRGDGLDTQYF
TRBV5-1	TRBD1	CASSLGGQDFYEQYF
TRBV6-5	-	CASSYNLRGYTF
TRBV23-1	TRBD1	CASSRSQGVRGKPQHF
TRBV7-9	TRBD1	CASSSPRDRVYEQYF
TRBV15	TRBD1	CATSRDPGTGFHEQFF
TRBV7-2	TRBD2	CASSLVTSGSTDTQYF
TRBV27	-	CASSFGQGSSYEQYF
TRBV28	-	CASTLNSGFGYTF
TRBV7-9	TRBD1	CASSVNRGEQYF
TRBV28	TRBD2	CASRLGLAGFDNEQFF